Below are 26 T cell receptor beta chains sequenced from a single sample in a study of T cells in Graves' hyperthyroidism and ophthalmopathy. Amplification of TCR beta CDR3 regions was performed using RNA transcripts as template. The HTBI primer set drove a first-round RT-PCR of the TCR CDR3. TCRdb re-derived calls from the multiplex PCR reads in MiXCR, one entry per CDR3 protein. This table has some 530,000 distinct CDR3 sequences, about 22% appearing once. The source material was blood. These receptors all come from a woman between 70 and 85 years old with Graves' ophthalmopathy.

This chain connects TRBV2 to TRBJ1-1, with 12 nucleotides matching TRBD1. This CDR3 region has 14 residues. Trimming cost V 6 bases and J 8 bases; bases outside gene matches: 7. Germline V CDR1 and CDR2: SNHLY, FYNNEI. The CDR3 DNA reads as TGTGCCAGCAGCACCGGGACAGGGGGCAGGGAAGCTTTCTTT. It is translated as CASSTGTGGREAFF.

This clonotype occurred a few times. The rearrangement joins TRBV4-2 to TRBJ1-1, with 8 bases identical to TRBD1. V gave up 0 bases and J gave up 7 bases; unmatched junction bases: 4. The germline CDR1 and CDR2 sequences are LGHNA and YNFKEQ. This CDR3 spans 14 amino acids. CDR3 sequence reads: CASSQDQGAGEAFF. CDR3 in DNA: TGTGCCAGCAGCCAAGATCAGGGGGCAGGTGAAGCTTTCTTT.

This clonotype has only a few counts. The J gene is TRBJ2-7, the V gene TRBV7-9; TRBD1 or TRBD2 may be the D gene (5 bases each). The length of the CDR3 is 12 residues. Germline V gene sequence: CDR1 SEHNR, CDR2 FQNEAQ (reference sequence). V dropped 8 bases and J dropped 2 bases, with 10 bases sitting between them. CDR3 DNA sequence: TGTGCCAGCGGGACGGGCCCCTACGAGCAGTACTTC. It is translated as CASGTGPYEQYF.

This chain links TRBV20-1 with TRBJ2-3, with D uncertain. Germline V gives CDR1 DFQATT, CDR2 SNEGSKA (reference sequence). This CDR3 has 13 residues. V lost 2 bases and J lost 6, with 12 bases in between. CDR3 sequence reads: CSARSAWLDTQYF. The CDR3 coding sequence is TGCAGTGCTAGATCAGCGTGGCTCGATACGCAGTATTTT.

This clonotype was picked up a small number of times. The chain uses TRBV7-8 and TRBJ1-5; TRBD1 might be the D (5 bases). V dropped 5 bases and J dropped 3 bases, with 14 bases sitting between them. The CDR3 consists of 15 residues. The V gene's germline CDR1 is SGHVS and CDR2 FQNEAQ. The CDR3 loop reads CASSPTGANNQPQHF. The CDR3 coding sequence is TGTGCCAGCAGCCCGACTGGGGCGAACAATCAGCCCCAGCATTTT. The variable domain in full, with the rest retrieved from reference TRBV7-8 and TRBJ1-5, is GAGVSQSPRYKVAKRGQDVALRCDPISGHVSLFWYQQALGQGPEFLTYFQNEAQLDKSGLPSDRFFAERPEGSVSTLKIQRTQQEDSAVYLCASSPTGANNQPQHFGDGTRLSIL.

This chain uses TRBV24-1 with TRBJ2-1; a possible D gene is TRBD1 (5 bases). Deletions cut 7 bases from V and 7 bases from J, with 16 bases between. The V gene's germline CDR1 is KGHDR and CDR2 SFDVKD. The CDR3 covers 14 residues. The CDR3 bases are TGTGCCACCAGCCCCCAAGGGGAATTTAATGAGCAGTTCTTC. Residues: CATSPQGEFNEQFF.

The chain links TRBV20-1 to TRBJ1-3, with no clear D. Germline assignment: CDR1 DFQATT and CDR2 SNEGSKA (reference sequence). The V and J ends lost 0 bases and 3 bases respectively, with 9 bases between them. This CDR3 is built from 14 residues. The CDR3 here is CSARDMHRGNTIYF. CDR3 sequence (DNA): TGCAGTGCTAGAGATATGCATCGTGGAAACACCATATATTTT.

This clonotype was found many times. The V and J genes are TRBV20-1 and TRBJ1-1; 8 nucleotides match TRBD1. This CDR3 region has 12 residues. V shed 3 bases, J shed 5 bases, and the junction held 2 bases outside the gene matches. The V gene's germline CDR1 is DFQATT and CDR2 SNEGSKA (reference sequence). CDR3 nucleotides: TGCAGTGCTAGGACAGGGGTAACTGAAGCTTTCTTT. Residues: CSARTGVTEAFF.

The J gene is TRBJ2-1, the V gene TRBV29-1; no definite D call. V was cut by 6 bases and J by 6 bases, with 9 bases left in between. Germline CDR1 is SQVTM and CDR2 is ANQGSEA. The CDR3 runs to 11 residues. CDR3 loop: CSVTVPNEQFF. The CDR3, as DNA: TGCAGCGTCACAGTTCCCAATGAGCAGTTCTTC.

The V call is TRBV11-1, the J call TRBJ2-3, with D perhaps matching TRBD1 (6 bases). Trimming took off 7 bases at V and 1 base at J, with 12 bases between the two ends. The CDR3 has 14 residues. Germline CDR1 SGHAT, CDR2 FQDESV (reference sequence). The CDR3: CASNPRTGTDTQYF. The CDR3 DNA follows: TGTGCCAGCAACCCCCGGACAGGCACAGATACGCAGTATTTT.

The chain carries TRBV12-5 and TRBJ1-4, with TRBD1 identical over 7 bases. Germline-derived CDR1 and CDR2 are LGHNT and FRNRAP. With V trimmed by 4 bases and J by 8 bases, 22 bases remained unmatched. This CDR3 region has 19 residues. The CDR3 region has the DNA TGTGCTAGTGGTTCCCTGGAGGGACAGAGGGGGACCTCTGGGGAAAAACTGTTTTTT. Translation: CASGSLEGQRGTSGEKLFF.

Of note for this clonotype: Since a much larger clone is just one base distant, this may be a read error. The J gene is TRBJ1-2, the V gene TRBV7-2; no clear D gene. The germline CDR1 and CDR2 sequences are SGHTA and FQGNSA. The CDR3 has 14 amino acids. The CDR3 here is CASSLYFTNCGYTF. The CDR3, as DNA: TGTGCCAGCAGCTTATACTTCACTAACTGTGGCTACACCTTC.

CDR3 loop: CAWGQASSGANVLTF. Here the CDR3 DNA reads TGTGCCTGGGGGCAGGCCAGCTCTGGGGCCAACGTCCTGACTTTC. The chain carries TRBV30 and TRBJ2-6, with D unclear. The germline V and J ends were trimmed by 5 bases and 0 bases, with 11 bases remaining between them. Germline V CDR1 and CDR2: GTSNPN, SVGIG (reference sequence). CDR3 length: 15 amino acids. Full variable domain (outside the CDR3, taken from reference TRBV30 and TRBJ2-6): SQTIHQWPATLVQPVGSPLSLECTVEGTSNPNLYWYRQAAGRGLQLLFYSVGIGQISSEVPQNLSASRPQDRQFILSSKKLLLSDSGFYLCAWGQASSGANVLTFGAGSRLTVL.

The V gene is TRBV28, the J gene TRBJ1-1; D perhaps matches TRBD1 (6 bases). CDR3 length: 15 residues. Germline CDR1 is MDHEN and CDR2 is SYDVKM. V lost 6 bases to trimming and J lost 1 base, with 15 bases between them. CDR3 nucleotide sequence: TGTGCCAGCAGCCTTTACAGGGCCGCGAACACTGAAGCTTTCTTT. Amino acids: CASSLYRAANTEAFF.

The sample holds a few counts of this clonotype. V usage is TRBV28 and J usage is TRBJ2-7; TRBD1 matches 8 bases. The J segment lost 9 bases and the V segment lost 8 bases, leaving 18 bases of the junction unmatched. The CDR3 is made up of 15 amino acids. Germline V gene lookup returns CDR1 MDHEN and CDR2 SYDVKM. The CDR3 protein is CASGGRPQGVQGQYF. The CDR3 DNA follows: TGTGCCAGCGGAGGCCGTCCACAGGGGGTCCAGGGGCAGTACTTC.

The chain recombines TRBV18 with TRBJ1-5, with TRBD1 matching 9 bases. Germline CDR1 reads KGHSH; CDR2 reads LQKENI. The trim removed 5 bases at V and 1 base at J, leaving 6 bases unmatched. This CDR3 has 16 residues. CDR3 DNA sequence: TGTGCCAGCTCATCAGGGACAGGGAACAGCAATCAGCCCCAGCATTTT. Protein product: CASSSGTGNSNQPQHF.

Points on this clonotype: A much larger clone sits a single nucleotide away, making a read error possible. This chain links TRBV12-3 or TRBV12-4 with TRBJ1-1, with D unresolved. The V and J ends lost 3 bases and 3 bases respectively, with 11 bases between them. The CDR3 runs to 14 residues. In nucleotides, the CDR3 is TGTGCCAGCAGTTTTACTGGTGGGGACACTGAAGCTTTCTTT. Translated, it gives CASSFTGGDTEAFF.

This clonotype has more than one count but fewer than ten. CDR3 loop: CAWSVTGMGDTQYF. CDR3 DNA: TGTGCCTGGAGTGTAACGGGAATGGGAGATACGCAGTATTTT. This chain connects TRBV30 to TRBJ2-3, with D perhaps matching TRBD2 (5 bases). Germline values: CDR1 GTSNPN, CDR2 SVGIG (reference sequence). The CDR3 length is 14 residues. Trimming stripped 0 bases from V and 5 bases from J, with 12 bases between.

This clonotype showed up many times. The chain uses TRBV12-3 or TRBV12-4 and TRBJ1-1; no clear D gene. The CDR3 has 12 residues. The germline V and J ends were trimmed by 7 bases and 3 bases, with 9 bases remaining between them. In DNA form, the CDR3 reads TGTGCCAGCACCTCTTCACACACTGAAGCTTTCTTT. Amino acids: CASTSSHTEAFF.

The chain employs TRBV6-1 and TRBJ2-4, with D perhaps TRBD1 or TRBD2 (5 bases each). This CDR3 is 13 amino acids long. CDR1 and CDR2 (germline): MNHNS, SASEGT. Trimming pared 0 bases from V and 10 bases from J, leaving 10 bases between. This chain's CDR3 is CASSEALGAIQYF. CDR3 in DNA: TGTGCCAGCAGTGAAGCGCTCGGGGCGATTCAGTACTTC.

This clonotype was observed many times. The chain couples TRBV2 to TRBJ2-1; D is undetermined. Germline-derived CDR1 and CDR2 are SNHLY and FYNNEI. The CDR3 is made up of 14 amino acids. With 2 bases removed from V and 4 bases from J, the gap between germline ends came to 9 bases. CDR3 DNA: TGTGCCAGCAGTGAAAGATACCTTTACAATGAGCAGTTCTTC. It codes for CASSERYLYNEQFF.

This clonotype has a handful of counts. The CDR3 region is CASSQGKISNEQYF. The CDR3 nucleotides read TGTGCCAGCAGCCAAGGAAAAATAAGTAACGAGCAGTACTTC. The chain is built from TRBV3-1 and TRBJ2-7, with D unresolved. Germline V gene sequence: CDR1 LGHDT, CDR2 YNNKEL (reference sequence). CDR3 length equals 14 residues. The V end lost 1 base, the J end lost 5 bases, and 12 bases lay between the germline ends.

Only a few counts were recorded for this clonotype. The V and J genes are TRBV3-1 and TRBJ2-3; TRBD2 might be the D (6 bases). V was pared by 2 bases and J by 6 bases, with 9 bases between. Germline V gene sequence: CDR1 LGHDT, CDR2 YNNKEL (reference sequence). The CDR3 is made up of 13 amino acids. The CDR3 region has the DNA TGTGCCAGCAGCCAAAAGACTAGGGATACGCAGTATTTT. Residues: CASSQKTRDTQYF.

At least ten counts were recorded for this clonotype. V is TRBV27 and J is TRBJ1-6; no firm D call. V shed 7 bases and J shed 9 bases, with 10 bases lying between them. CDR3 length: 12 residues. CDR1 and CDR2 (germline): MNHEY, SMNVEV (reference sequence). The CDR3 loop reads CASMNLRSPLHF. The CDR3 DNA reads as TGTGCCAGCATGAATCTTCGTTCACCCCTCCACTTT.

This clonotype was seen many times. This chain joins TRBV20-1 and TRBJ2-7; D gene unclear. Trimming took 0 bases from V and 3 from J, leaving 9 bases between them. The germline V gene has CDR1 DFQATT and CDR2 SNEGSKA (reference sequence). This CDR3 region has 13 residues. CDR3 in amino acids: CSARDVTDYEQYF. CDR3 coding DNA: TGCAGTGCTAGAGATGTGACTGACTACGAGCAGTACTTC.

This clonotype was seen once. The CDR3 bases are TGTGCCAGTAGTATGGCAGGGGGCTCAGATACGCAGTATTTT. Its translation: CASSMAGGSDTQYF. The gene calls are TRBV19 and TRBJ2-3; 8 nucleotides align to TRBD1. The CDR3 totals 14 residues. The germline V gene has CDR1 LNHDA and CDR2 SQIVND (reference sequence). Germline trimming cut 3 bases from V and 4 bases from J; bases unmatched to any gene: 3.